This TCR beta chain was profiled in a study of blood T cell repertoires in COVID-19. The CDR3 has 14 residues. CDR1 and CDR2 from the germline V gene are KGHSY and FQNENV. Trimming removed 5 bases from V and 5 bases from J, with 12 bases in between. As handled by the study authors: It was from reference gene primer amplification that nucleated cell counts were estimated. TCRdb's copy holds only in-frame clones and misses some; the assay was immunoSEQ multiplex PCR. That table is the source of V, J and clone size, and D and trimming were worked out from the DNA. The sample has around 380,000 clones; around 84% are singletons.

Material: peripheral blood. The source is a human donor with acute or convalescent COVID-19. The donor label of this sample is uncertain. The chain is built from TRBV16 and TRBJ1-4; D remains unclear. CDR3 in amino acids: CASSGGAANEKLFF. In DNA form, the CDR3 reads TGTGCCAGCAGCGGAGGAGCTGCGAATGAAAAACTGTTTTTT.